Below are 24 T cell receptor beta chains sequenced from a single sample in a study of cytomegalovirus exposure and HLA in healthy donors. Here immunoSEQ multiplex PCR was the method, and the copy in TCRdb shows in-frame clones only, minus some. The table records 200,000 to 250,000 clones, about nine tenths of them present only once. Sequenced input: PBMCs. The receptors shown here come from a woman under 30 in good health and CMV-seronegative.

The chain links TRBV6-1 to TRBJ1-5; 8 bases agree with TRBD1. The germline V gene has CDR1 MNHNS and CDR2 SASEGT. V was clipped by 7 bases and J by 0 bases; unmatched bases: 5. The CDR3 covers 15 residues. CDR3 residues: CASKQDRDSNQPQHF. For the CDR3, the DNA is TGTGCCAGCAAACAGGACAGGGATAGCAATCAGCCCCAGCATTTT.

The genes are TRBV19 and TRBJ1-2; TRBD1 is a possible D gene (6 bases). The CDR3 consists of 15 residues. Trimming cost V 1 base and J 6 bases, with 15 bases left between them. Germline V gene data show CDR1 as LNHDA and CDR2 as SQIVND (reference sequence). The CDR3 spells CASSIGTVAGDGYTF. The CDR3 DNA is TGTGCCAGTAGTATAGGCACCGTGGCAGGGGATGGCTACACCTTC.

This chain connects TRBV19 to TRBJ2-1; 8 bases agree with TRBD2. The V gene end was trimmed by 4 bases and the J gene end by 8 bases; junction bases not matched to a gene: 13. This CDR3 has 16 amino acids. The V gene's germline CDR1 is LNHDA and CDR2 SQIVND (reference sequence). CDR3 sequence (DNA): TGTGCCAGTAGTACTGCTCCCGGGACTAGGAAGCATGAGCAGTTCTTC. Its translation is CASSTAPGTRKHEQFF.

V is TRBV7-6 and J is TRBJ2-7; 8 bases fit TRBD2. CDR3 length: 13 residues. Germline assignment: CDR1 SGHVS and CDR2 FNYEAQ. The trim removed 5 bases at V and 3 bases at J, leaving 3 bases unmatched. CDR3 sequence: CASSPGLGYEQYF. The CDR3 nucleotides are TGTGCCAGCAGCCCGGGACTAGGCTACGAGCAGTACTTC. The full variable domain, completed using reference TRBV7-6 and TRBJ2-7, is GAGVSQSPRYKVTKRGQDVALRCDPISGHVSLYWYRQALGQGPEFLTYFNYEAQQDKSGLPNDRFSAERPEGSISTLTIQRTEQRDSAMYRCASSPGLGYEQYFGPGTRLTVT.

The chain uses TRBV11-2 and TRBJ2-5; 9 nucleotides line up with TRBD1. The germline V gene encodes CDR1 SGHAT and CDR2 FQNNGV. The junction had 14 bases not matched to a gene; V was cut back by 1 base and J by 2 bases. The CDR3 has 19 amino acids. The CDR3 region has the DNA TGTGCCAGCAGCTTAGGAATTATTTGGGGGACAGGGCTTCAAGAGACCCAGTACTTC. Translating it yields CASSLGIIWGTGLQETQYF.

The chain has TRBV28 and TRBJ1-2; TRBD1 matches 11 bases. Germline lookup yields CDR1 MDHEN and CDR2 SYDVKM. The CDR3 contains 16 residues. With 0 bases clipped from V and 7 bases from J, the junction kept 7 bases outside the gene matches. CDR3 loop: CASSLWEGQGGLGYTF. In DNA, the CDR3 is TGTGCCAGCAGTTTATGGGAGGGACAGGGGGGGCTTGGCTACACCTTC.

The chain combines TRBV27 with TRBJ2-7, with no clear D. Germline V gene sequence: CDR1 MNHEY, CDR2 SMNVEV (reference sequence). V lost 4 bases and J lost 4, with 5 bases in between. The CDR3 is 11 residues long. The DNA of the CDR3 is TGTGCCAGCAGTTCCTTTTACGAGCAGTACTTC. It yields the protein CASSSFYEQYF.

V gene TRBV4-1 combines with J gene TRBJ1-2, with 7 positions matching TRBD1. Germline lookup yields CDR1 MGHRA and CDR2 YSYEKL. The ends lost 5 bases at V and 7 bases at J; junction bases unmatched: 13. The CDR3 length is 15 residues. CDR3 DNA sequence: TGCGCCAGCAGCTCGCAGACAGGGACGAGGGGTGGCTACACCTTC. This translates into CASSSQTGTRGGYTF.

The V and J genes are TRBV29-1 and TRBJ2-1, with D possibly TRBD1 on 5 matching bases. The CDR3 is 15 amino acids. The V and J ends lost 5 bases and 4 bases respectively, with 18 bases between them. CDR1 is SQVTM and CDR2 is ANQGSEA in the germline V gene. CDR3: CSVKITGPPYNEQFF. CDR3 coding DNA: TGCAGCGTTAAGATAACAGGTCCCCCTTACAATGAGCAGTTCTTC.

The CDR3 region is CSVVGRNYNEQFF. In DNA form, the CDR3 reads TGCAGCGTTGTCGGGAGAAATTACAATGAGCAGTTCTTC. The chain carries TRBV29-1 and TRBJ2-1; D is possibly TRBD2 (6 bases). The CDR3 totals 13 residues. The germline CDR1 and CDR2 sequences are SQVTM and ANQGSEA. V lost 4 bases and J 4 bases, leaving 11 bases between the germline ends.

The chain is built from TRBV6-1 and TRBJ1-3, with D possibly TRBD1 on 5 matching bases. Trimming took 10 bases from V and 4 from J, leaving 14 bases between them. Germline V gene sequence: CDR1 MNHNS, CDR2 SASEGT. This CDR3 is 13 amino acids long. CDR3 sequence reads: CATRQSGGNTIYF. The CDR3 nucleotides read TGTGCCACCCGACAGAGCGGGGGAAACACCATATATTTT.

This rearrangement joins TRBV7-9 to TRBJ2-2; D perhaps matches TRBD2 (5 bases). Germline-derived CDR1 and CDR2 are SEHNR and FQNEAQ (reference sequence). V lost 3 bases and J 3 bases, leaving 20 bases between the germline ends. The CDR3 has 18 residues. The CDR3 sequence is CASSFLLVTSQDTGELFF. DNA for the CDR3: TGTGCCAGCAGCTTCCTACTAGTTACCTCGCAGGACACCGGGGAGCTGTTTTTT.

V and J are TRBV5-1 and TRBJ1-1; 7 nucleotides line up with TRBD1. This CDR3 spans 15 amino acids. J lost 1 base, V lost 2 bases, and 5 bases had no gene match. Germline CDR1 SGHRS, CDR2 YFSETQ. The CDR3 reads CASSFQTGRNTEAFF. The CDR3 coding sequence is TGCGCCAGCAGCTTTCAGACAGGGAGGAACACTGAAGCTTTCTTT.

The rearrangement links TRBV7-6 to TRBJ1-5; 7 nucleotides align to TRBD1. V shed 1 base, J shed 6 bases, and the junction held 3 bases outside the gene matches. Per the germline V gene, CDR1 is SGHVS and CDR2 is FNYEAQ. This CDR3 is built from 14 residues. CDR3 residues: CASSLGQGIQPQHF. The CDR3 region has the DNA TGTGCCAGCAGCTTAGGACAGGGTATTCAGCCCCAGCATTTT.

This chain joins TRBV15 and TRBJ1-5; 8 nucleotides align to TRBD1. This CDR3 is 15 amino acids long. Germline CDR1 reads LNHNV; CDR2 reads YYDKDF (reference sequence). V lost 1 base and J lost 11; bases outside the gene matches: 10. The CDR3: CATSRVDRDLGAQHF. In DNA, the CDR3 is TGTGCCACCAGCAGAGTGGACAGGGACCTAGGAGCCCAGCATTTT.

This clone was counted a single time. This chain joins TRBV7-8 and TRBJ1-4; D not certain. CDR3 length: 15 residues. V gave up 5 bases and J gave up 5 bases, with 15 bases separating them. Germline V gene lookup returns CDR1 SGHVS and CDR2 FQNEAQ. The CDR3 protein is CASSHGVRWNEKLFF. CDR3 in DNA: TGTGCCAGCAGCCACGGGGTGAGATGGAATGAAAAACTGTTTTTT.

V and J are TRBV5-6 and TRBJ1-2; TRBD1 aligns across 7 bases. V shed 4 bases and J 2 bases; nucleotides not matched to a gene: 11. The CDR3 loop spans 16 amino acids. CDR1 SGHDT and CDR2 YYEEEE come from the germline V gene. The CDR3 coding sequence is TGTGCCAGCAGCCCTCCTCCGGCAGGGGGAAACTATGGCTACACCTTC. Residues: CASSPPPAGGNYGYTF.

The J gene is TRBJ1-2, the V gene TRBV28; 8 nucleotides agree with TRBD1. Germline V lookup: CDR1 MDHEN, CDR2 SYDVKM. The CDR3 is 16 residues long. J lost 8 bases, V lost 6 bases, and 17 bases had no gene match. Here the CDR3 reads CASRDHGQGTNVGYTF. The CDR3 nucleotides read TGTGCCAGCAGGGATCACGGACAGGGTACGAACGTAGGCTACACCTTC.

In this sample, this clone turned up once. The chain employs TRBV2 and TRBJ1-1; possibly TRBD1 for D (5 bases). Germline values: CDR1 SNHLY, CDR2 FYNNEI. This CDR3 is built from 15 residues. The V end was cut by 6 bases, the J end by 7 bases, with 21 bases between. In DNA form, the CDR3 reads TGTGCCAGCAGGGACATCAGACAGAGGCGGGATGAAGCTTTCTTT. Translation gives CASRDIRQRRDEAFF.

This clone appeared a single time. The rearrangement links TRBV6-5 to TRBJ1-4; D is uncertain. Deletions cut 0 bases from V and 8 bases from J, with 13 bases between. The V gene's germline CDR1 is MNHEY and CDR2 SVGAGI. CDR3 length equals 15 residues. In nucleotides, the CDR3 is TGTGCCAGCAGTTACTCGGGCAGTGTTTCAGAAAAACTGTTTTTT. This encodes CASSYSGSVSEKLFF.

The chain joins TRBV27 to TRBJ1-2; 8 nucleotides align to TRBD1. CDR1 MNHEY and CDR2 SMNVEV come from the germline V gene (reference sequence). J gave up 5 bases and V 7 bases, and 18 bases lay outside the gene matches. This CDR3 region has 17 residues. The CDR3 loop is CASTQRAGGSPWYGYTF. The CDR3 nucleotides are TGTGCCAGCACACAGCGGGCAGGGGGCTCCCCCTGGTATGGCTACACCTTC.

The chain recombines TRBV4-1 with TRBJ1-5; D gene uncertain. CDR3 length: 15 amino acids. In germline, CDR1 is MGHRA, CDR2 YSYEKL. The V end lost 5 bases, the J end lost 3 bases, and 14 bases lay between the germline ends. The CDR3 bases are TGCGCCAGCAGCGCACCCGGGAGGAACAATCAGCCCCAGCATTTT. As protein: CASSAPGRNNQPQHF.

This clone was seen a handful of times. The genes are TRBV19 and TRBJ2-7; TRBD2 might be the D (6 bases). Per germline, CDR1 LNHDA and CDR2 SQIVND (reference sequence). The CDR3 consists of 14 residues. Trimming shortened V by 3 bases and J by 2 bases, and 11 bases separated the two germline ends. CDR3 coding DNA: TGTGCCAGTAGTATTCAGGCGGGGACCTACGAGCAGTACTTC. Its protein is CASSIQAGTYEQYF.

This chain uses TRBV4-2 with TRBJ2-1, with a weak D call TRBD2 (7 bases). Trimming took off 1 base at V and 8 bases at J, with 18 bases between the two ends. The CDR3 is made up of 16 amino acids. Germline V gives CDR1 LGHNA, CDR2 YNFKEQ. DNA of the CDR3: TGTGCCAGCAGCCAAGCCGGGCGGGGGCTCCGGGATGAGCAGTTCTTC. This translates into CASSQAGRGLRDEQFF.